The rows below give T cell receptor beta chains drawn from one sample of a study of CXCR3-negative and CXCR3-positive naive CD8 T cells. From the 5' RACE reads, TCRdb lists one entry per CDR3 protein and no DNA. The sample includes roughly 140,000 distinct CDR3 sequences. Sequencing was performed on naive CXCR3+ CD8+ T cells from blood. The receptors were sampled from a human donor in good health. Some clones in this sample may be carry-over from other donors' samples. CDR3s include the opening cysteine and the closing phenylalanine or tryptophan.

j_call v_call cdr3_aa
TRBJ2-1 TRBV13 CASSPRGGVPYNEQFF
TRBJ1-5 TRBV7-8 CASSSSRDRVIQPQHF
TRBJ1-1 TRBV29-1 CSVPSRGTEAFF
TRBJ2-1 TRBV29-1 CSVEPSGYNEQFF
TRBJ2-2 TRBV4-1 CASGGSGTGELFF
TRBJ2-5 TRBV5-1 CASSLSWVGETQYF
TRBJ2-1 TRBV6-1 CASSEGGDREISFLYNEQFF
TRBJ2-7 TRBV14 CASSQESWDRSYEQYF
TRBJ2-1 TRBV10-3 CAISEARVRGEQFF
TRBJ1-2 TRBV29-1 CSVEQGYYGYTF
TRBJ1-1 TRBV19 CASSPGHLEAFF
TRBJ2-1 TRBV20-1 CSARDRTGTSGLEQFF
TRBJ2-1 TRBV2 CASSTEGGTVSYNEQFF
TRBJ2-7 TRBV28 CASRGLYPEQYF
TRBJ2-1 TRBV28 CASGGRAYEQFF
TRBJ2-1 TRBV28 CASNHRGSYNEQFF
TRBJ2-1 TRBV5-1 CASSLEGLAGGPSYNEQFF
TRBJ2-7 TRBV29-1 CSVEGLSSYEQYF
TRBJ2-1 TRBV5-1 CASSLNPEAYNEQFF
TRBJ2-3 TRBV7-9 CASSSNQLSGGRTDTQYF
TRBJ1-2 TRBV7-6 CASRPIGQDGYTF
TRBJ1-1 TRBV4-1 CASSQAHSNLDTEAFF
TRBJ1-1 TRBV27 CASSLSGGPGVTEAFF
TRBJ2-1 TRBV27 CASSLYGTGGNNEQFF
TRBJ2-1 TRBV7-9 CASSHTIGTSGGYNEQFF
TRBJ1-2 TRBV7-9 CASSFEDYTVSYGYTF
TRBJ2-7 TRBV28 CASSFTGGTFGEQYF
TRBJ2-1 TRBV20-1 CSARLGGGQNEQFF
TRBJ1-5 TRBV15 CATSRDPGDNQPQHF
TRBJ1-5 TRBV7-2 CASSMGQGILNQPQHF
TRBJ2-5 TRBV7-7 CASSLGWQGGLETQYF
TRBJ2-7 TRBV19 CASSITADYEQYF
TRBJ2-5 TRBV30 CAWSVEQGRGEETQYF
TRBJ1-2 TRBV29-1 CSSWDNYGYTF
TRBJ2-1 TRBV7-9 CASSFTSDEQFF
TRBJ2-5 TRBV29-1 CSVDKDGQETQYF
TRBJ1-1 TRBV5-1 CASSAGQLGGNTEAFF
TRBJ2-7 TRBV6-5 CASSSLSGNSYEQYF
TRBJ2-1 TRBV6-1 CASSEWAVDEQFF
TRBJ1-1 TRBV10-2 CASSESVGTEAFF